The 25 T cell receptor beta chains given below trace back to one sample, sequenced in a study of T-cell reconstitution after alpha-beta-depleted transplantation in children. A library of TCRbeta sequences, prepared with unique molecular identifiers, was generated. TCRdb analysed the PCR reads with MiXCR anew, one entry per CDR3 protein. The table records a few hundred thousand distinct CDR3 sequences, under 15% of them present only once. Sample: PBMCs from the stem cell graft donor, taken from the stem cell graft. The receptors originated from a human donor who donated a stem cell graft to a child with combined immunodeficiency.

This sequence joins TRBV12-3 or TRBV12-4 and TRBJ1-4, with D perhaps matching TRBD1 (5 bases). V lost 6 bases, J lost 7 bases, and 15 bases lay in between. The CDR3 totals 14 residues. This chain's CDR3 is CASRMGGIGEKLFF. DNA for the CDR3: TGTGCCAGCAGAATGGGGGGTATCGGTGAAAAACTGTTTTTT.

This clonotype was seen many times. The genes are TRBV27 and TRBJ1-5, with D unclear. The V end was cut by 3 bases, the J end by 2 bases, with 11 bases between. The CDR3 consists of 15 residues. Germline CDR1 and CDR2: MNHEY and SMNVEV (reference sequence). This chain's CDR3 is CASSFGPRGNQPQHF. CDR3 DNA sequence: TGTGCCAGCAGTTTTGGGCCCCGGGGCAATCAGCCCCAGCATTTT.

There are a few counts of this clonotype. The chain couples TRBV20-1 to TRBJ1-3; 8 bases fit TRBD1. This CDR3 comprises 15 residues. V lost 3 bases, J lost 2 bases, and 6 bases stayed unmatched. CDR1 and CDR2 (germline): DFQATT, SNEGSKA (reference sequence). CDR3 sequence: CSASIGQGPGNTIYF. In DNA, the CDR3 is TGCAGTGCTAGTATCGGACAGGGACCTGGAAACACCATATATTTT.

This clonotype turned up a few times. This rearrangement joins TRBV6-4 to TRBJ2-3; 8 nucleotides line up with TRBD2. Germline V gives CDR1 MRHNA, CDR2 SNTAGT. This CDR3 comprises 15 residues. Trimming cost V 2 bases and J 6 bases; bases outside gene matches: 7. In DNA form, the CDR3 reads TGTGCCAGCAGTGACAACGGGGGGGCGTCCGATACGCAGTATTTT. It specifies CASSDNGGASDTQYF.

The genes are TRBV7-2 and TRBJ2-2, with D possibly being TRBD1 or TRBD2 (5 bases each). V dropped 5 bases and J dropped 5 bases, with 15 bases sitting between them. Germline CDR1 and CDR2: SGHTA and FQGNSA. The CDR3 loop spans 15 amino acids. The CDR3 sequence is CASSLGAGPTGELFF. The CDR3, as DNA: TGTGCCAGCAGCCTCGGGGCTGGGCCTACCGGGGAGCTGTTTTTT.

V usage is TRBV28 and J usage is TRBJ2-7, with 7 nucleotides matching TRBD1. The CDR3 covers 13 residues. V dropped 10 bases and J dropped 3; count of bases not matched to a gene: 9. CDR1 and CDR2 (germline): MDHEN, SYDVKM. CDR3 in DNA: TGTGCCATCCGCGGACAGGACGGCTACGAGCAGTACTTC. It translates to CAIRGQDGYEQYF.

This chain links TRBV12-3 or TRBV12-4 with TRBJ2-7; D gene uncertain. This CDR3 has 13 residues. V dropped 3 bases and J dropped 5 bases, with 11 bases sitting between them. CDR3 protein: CASSFVHFHEQYF. CDR3 coding DNA: TGTGCCAGCAGTTTTGTGCATTTCCACGAGCAGTACTTC.

This clonotype was picked up a small number of times. The chain is built from TRBV7-6 and TRBJ2-7; D uncertain. The V and J ends lost 3 bases and 5 bases respectively, with 14 bases between them. CDR1 and CDR2 from the germline V gene are SGHVS and FNYEAQ. This CDR3 region has 14 residues. The CDR3 protein is CASSLDLRSDEQYF. For the CDR3, the DNA is TGTGCCAGCAGCTTGGACCTCCGGTCCGACGAGCAGTACTTC.

This clonotype appeared once. Being one base from a much bigger clone, this may be a read error. The CDR3: CSSGLTSLVGEQFF. The CDR3 bases are TGTTCTAGTGGTTTGACCTCTTTAGTTGGTGAGCAGTTCTTC. This sequence joins TRBV12-5 and TRBJ2-1; no clear D. This CDR3 region has 14 residues. Germline V lookup: CDR1 LGHNT, CDR2 FRNRAP.

This clonotype showed up just a few times. V gene TRBV4-3 combines with J gene TRBJ2-6, with D perhaps given as TRBD1 or TRBD2 (5 bases each). CDR1 LGHNA and CDR2 YSLEER come from the germline V gene. The CDR3 spans 17 residues. Trimming left V 1 base short and J 0 bases short, with 10 bases between. CDR3 in amino acids: CASSQGGGTSGANVLTF. The DNA of the CDR3 is TGCGCCAGCAGCCAAGGTGGGGGAACCTCTGGGGCCAACGTCCTGACTTTC.

In DNA form, the CDR3 reads TGTGCCAGCAGTTACTCGTTCGGGACGGTCTCCTACGAGCAGTACTTC. Residues: CASSYSFGTVSYEQYF. The rearrangement joins TRBV6-5 to TRBJ2-7; D is tentatively TRBD1 or TRBD2 (5 bases each). CDR1 is MNHEY, CDR2 SVGAGI, per germline. V lost 0 bases to trimming and J lost 0 bases, with 12 bases between them. This CDR3 has 16 amino acids.

V usage is TRBV24-1 and J usage is TRBJ2-5; 9 nucleotides agree with TRBD2. The V gene's germline CDR1 is KGHDR and CDR2 SFDVKD. CDR3 length equals 15 residues. After removal of 3 bases from V and 5 bases from J, the junction contained 6 bases not matched to a gene. The CDR3 protein is CATSDGSSGTETQYF. The CDR3 DNA reads as TGTGCCACCAGTGATGGTTCTAGCGGGACCGAGACCCAGTACTTC.

This clonotype qualifies as medium-sized (0.01 to 0.1%). The V call is TRBV24-1, the J call TRBJ2-1; TRBD2 matches 7 bases. Germline V gene sequence: CDR1 KGHDR, CDR2 SFDVKD. The CDR3 length is 11 residues. The ends lost 10 bases at V and 4 bases at J; junction bases unmatched: 0. CDR3 nucleotides: TGTGCCACGGGAGGGTACAATGAGCAGTTCTTC. This translates into CATGGYNEQFF.

J is TRBJ2-1 and V is TRBV2; TRBD2 might be the D (5 bases). The germline V gene has CDR1 SNHLY and CDR2 FYNNEI. This CDR3 contains 16 residues. Trimming left V 4 bases short and J 5 bases short, with 18 bases between. The CDR3 loop is CASSGGILANNNEQFF. The CDR3 bases are TGTGCCAGCAGTGGGGGTATCCTAGCCAATAACAATGAGCAGTTCTTC.

The chain joins TRBV6-2 or TRBV6-3 to TRBJ2-1; a possible D gene is TRBD2 (5 bases). Germline V gene data show CDR1 as MNHEY and CDR2 as SVGEGT. This CDR3 has 16 amino acids. V shed 4 bases and J shed 0 bases, with 13 bases lying between them. CDR3 sequence reads: CASSSSLSPSYNEQFF. The CDR3, as DNA: TGTGCCAGCAGTTCTAGCCTATCCCCCTCCTACAATGAGCAGTTCTTC.

Of note for this clonotype: The junction shows a germline mismatch at one end, possibly a read error. The chain is built from TRBV27 and TRBJ2-7, with D hard to call. The germline CDR1 and CDR2 sequences are MNHEY and SMNVEV (reference sequence). The CDR3 loop spans 11 amino acids. The CDR3 here is CTSSVYDEQYF. The CDR3 nucleotides read TGCACCAGCAGTGTATACGACGAGCAGTACTTC.

This clonotype came up many times. The chain has TRBV5-1 and TRBJ1-2, with D hard to call. Germline CDR1 and CDR2: SGHRS and YFSETQ. Trimming shortened V by 4 bases and J by 8 bases, and 15 bases separated the two germline ends. The CDR3 sequence is 13 residues long. Here the CDR3 reads CASSPTGPEGYTF. CDR3 nucleotide sequence: TGCGCCAGCAGCCCAACGGGCCCAGAAGGCTACACCTTC.

This clonotype was observed a handful of times. The V and J genes are TRBV30 and TRBJ2-3; 9 positions agree with TRBD1. Germline V gene data show CDR1 as GTSNPN and CDR2 as SVGIG (reference sequence). With V trimmed by 5 bases and J by 5 bases, 5 bases remained unmatched. The CDR3 runs 13 residues. The CDR3 DNA reads as TGTGCCTGGGTGGGGACAGGGATAGATACGCAGTATTTT. Protein sequence: CAWVGTGIDTQYF.

This clonotype showed up many times. V usage is TRBV6-2 or TRBV6-3 and J usage is TRBJ2-1, with a tentative D call TRBD1 (7 bases). CDR1 and CDR2 (germline): MNHEY, SVGEGT. Trimming shortened V by 2 bases and J by 7 bases, and 12 bases separated the two germline ends. The CDR3 extends over 14 amino acids. In DNA, the CDR3 is TGTGCCAGCAGTTACGAGGCAGGGGGGAATGAGCAGTTCTTC. As protein: CASSYEAGGNEQFF.

At least ten counts were recorded for this clonotype. J is TRBJ2-2 and V is TRBV12-3 or TRBV12-4; D is uncertain. Trimming left V 2 bases short and J 6 bases short, with 7 bases between. The CDR3 loop spans 13 amino acids. DNA for the CDR3: TGTGCCAGCAGTTTATCCGAAGCCGGGGAGCTGTTTTTT. Translating gives CASSLSEAGELFF.

The table lists this clonotype with a few counts. The gene calls are TRBV7-2 and TRBJ2-1; D might be TRBD2 (6 bases). The CDR3 is made up of 15 amino acids. In germline, CDR1 is SGHTA, CDR2 FQGNSA. V dropped 0 bases and J dropped 6 bases, with 12 bases sitting between them. The CDR3 sequence: CASSLAPFGGNEQFF. Written as DNA, the CDR3 is TGTGCCAGCAGCTTAGCCCCCTTCGGGGGCAATGAGCAGTTCTTC.

The rearrangement uses TRBV5-4 and TRBJ2-6; D is unresolved. CDR1 is SGHNT and CDR2 is YYREEE in the germline V gene (reference sequence). The CDR3 is made up of 17 amino acids. V was clipped by 0 bases and J by 0 bases, with 10 bases between them. The CDR3 DNA is TGTGCCAGCAGCTTGGGGCTCGCTGCCTCTGGGGCCAACGTCCTGACTTTC. Amino acid sequence: CASSLGLAASGANVLTF.

V gene TRBV27 combines with J gene TRBJ2-3; TRBD2 might be the D (7 bases). The CDR3 loop spans 16 amino acids. Germline V gene lookup returns CDR1 MNHEY and CDR2 SMNVEV (reference sequence). V was shortened by 1 base and J by 2 bases, with 13 bases between the two germline ends. CDR3: CASSLWGGRVTDTQYF. Written as DNA, the CDR3 is TGTGCCAGCAGTTTATGGGGGGGCCGAGTCACAGATACGCAGTATTTT.

The V and J genes are TRBV7-8 and TRBJ2-1, with TRBD2 identical over 12 bases. The junction had 9 bases not matched to a gene; V was cut back by 6 bases and J by 6 bases. Per the germline V gene, CDR1 is SGHVS and CDR2 is FQNEAQ. The CDR3 length is 16 residues. CDR3 sequence: CASRPSRTSGTNEQFF. The CDR3 nucleotides are TGTGCCAGCAGGCCTAGCCGGACTAGCGGGACCAATGAGCAGTTCTTC.

CDR3 sequence reads: CATAFPGQTTSYGYTF. The CDR3 nucleotides are TGTGCCACCGCCTTCCCGGGACAGACTACATCCTATGGCTACACCTTC. The chain recombines TRBV7-9 with TRBJ1-2; 7 bases align to TRBD1. Germline CDR1 reads SEHNR; CDR2 reads FQNEAQ (reference sequence). The J segment lost 4 bases and the V segment lost 10 bases, leaving 18 bases of the junction unmatched. This CDR3 region has 16 residues.